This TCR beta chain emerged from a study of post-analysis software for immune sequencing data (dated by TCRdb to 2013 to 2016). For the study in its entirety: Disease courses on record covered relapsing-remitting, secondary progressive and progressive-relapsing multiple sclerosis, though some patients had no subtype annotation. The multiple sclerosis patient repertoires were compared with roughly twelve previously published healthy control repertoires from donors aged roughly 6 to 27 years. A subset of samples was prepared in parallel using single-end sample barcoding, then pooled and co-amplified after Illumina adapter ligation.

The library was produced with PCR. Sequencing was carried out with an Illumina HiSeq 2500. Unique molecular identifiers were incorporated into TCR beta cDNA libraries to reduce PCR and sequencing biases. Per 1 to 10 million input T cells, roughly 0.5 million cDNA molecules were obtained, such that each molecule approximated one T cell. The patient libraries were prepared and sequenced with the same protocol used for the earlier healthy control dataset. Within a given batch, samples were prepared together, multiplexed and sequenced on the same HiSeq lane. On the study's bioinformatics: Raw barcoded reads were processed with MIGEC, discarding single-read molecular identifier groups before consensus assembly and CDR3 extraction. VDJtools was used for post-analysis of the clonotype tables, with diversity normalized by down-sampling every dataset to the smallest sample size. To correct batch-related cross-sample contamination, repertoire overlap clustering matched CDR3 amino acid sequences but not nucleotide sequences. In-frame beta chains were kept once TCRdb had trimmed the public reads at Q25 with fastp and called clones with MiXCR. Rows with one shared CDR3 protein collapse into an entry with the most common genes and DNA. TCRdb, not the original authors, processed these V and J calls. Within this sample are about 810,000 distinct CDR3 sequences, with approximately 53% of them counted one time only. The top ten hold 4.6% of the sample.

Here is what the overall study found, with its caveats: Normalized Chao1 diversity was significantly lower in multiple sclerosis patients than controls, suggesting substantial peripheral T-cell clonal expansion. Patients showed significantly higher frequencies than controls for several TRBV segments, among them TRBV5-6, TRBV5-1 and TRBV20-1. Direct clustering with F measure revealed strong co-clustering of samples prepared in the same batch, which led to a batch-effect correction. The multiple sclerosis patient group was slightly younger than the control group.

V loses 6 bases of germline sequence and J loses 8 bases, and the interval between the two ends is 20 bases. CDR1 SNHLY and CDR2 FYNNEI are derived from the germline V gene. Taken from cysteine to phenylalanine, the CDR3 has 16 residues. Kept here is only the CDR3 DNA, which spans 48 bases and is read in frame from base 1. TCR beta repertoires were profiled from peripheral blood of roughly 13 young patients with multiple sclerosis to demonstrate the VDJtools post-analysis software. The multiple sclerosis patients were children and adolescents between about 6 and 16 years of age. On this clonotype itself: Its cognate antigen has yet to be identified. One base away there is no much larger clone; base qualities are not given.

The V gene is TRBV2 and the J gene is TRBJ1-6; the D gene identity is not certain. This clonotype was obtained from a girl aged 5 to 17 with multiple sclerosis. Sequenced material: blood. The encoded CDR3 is CASRTDKAFSHSPLHF. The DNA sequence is TGTGCCAGCAGGACCGACAAGGCCTTCTCGCATTCACCCCTCCACTTT.